This TCR beta chain was captured by sequencing in a study of control samples from healthy donors and cancer patients. Produced via immunoSEQ multiplex PCR; TCRdb's table is partial and in-frame only. The data show more than 110,000 clones, around 90% seen once. V lost 4 bases to trimming and J lost 7 bases, with 13 bases between them. The length of the CDR3 is 13 residues. Germline-derived CDR1 and CDR2 are SGHNT and YYREEE (reference sequence). V and J are TRBV5-4 and TRBJ2-3; D possibly corresponds to TRBD2 (5 bases). The sample consisted of blood. The source is a young man in good health. The CDR3 loop is CASSTSTGNTQYF. CDR3 DNA: TGTGCCAGCAGCACCTCCACGGGAAATACGCAGTATTTT.